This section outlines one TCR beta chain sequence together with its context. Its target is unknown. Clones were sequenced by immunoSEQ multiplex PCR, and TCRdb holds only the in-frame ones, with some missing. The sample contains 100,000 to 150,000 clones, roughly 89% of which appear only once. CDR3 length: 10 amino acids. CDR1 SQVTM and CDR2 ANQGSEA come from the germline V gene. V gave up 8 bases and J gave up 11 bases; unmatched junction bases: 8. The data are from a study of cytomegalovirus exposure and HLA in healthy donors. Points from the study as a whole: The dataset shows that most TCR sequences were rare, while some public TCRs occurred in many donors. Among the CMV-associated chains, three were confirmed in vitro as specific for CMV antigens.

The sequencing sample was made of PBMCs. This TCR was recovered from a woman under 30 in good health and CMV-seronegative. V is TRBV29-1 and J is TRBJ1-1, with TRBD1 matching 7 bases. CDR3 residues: CSTLGTEAFF. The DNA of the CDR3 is TGCAGCACTCTTGGGACAGAGGCTTTCTTT.